This T cell receptor (beta chain) is from a study of blood T cell repertoires in COVID-19. Study-wide context: Italy, Spain and the United States were the sources of the convalescent and acute COVID-19 samples. Nucleic acid was either cDNA or gDNA, and it came from T cells, B-cell-depleted T cells, or PBMCs.

V shed 0 bases and J shed 0 bases, with 10 bases lying between them. The CDR3 sequence is 15 residues long. Germline lookup yields CDR1 SGHRS and CDR2 YFSETQ. Source study methods: The authors estimated nucleated cell counts from reference gene primer amplification. TCRdb's table, derived via immunoSEQ multiplex PCR, lists solely in-frame clones and lacks some. V and J calls and clone size are those listed in that table; D and trimming were worked out from the DNA. The table includes 200,000 to 250,000 clones, about 84% detected once. While infection was still active, Seattle patients were enrolled and then followed longitudinally.

Sequencing input: peripheral blood. This sequence was found in a woman over 75 with COVID-19, enrolled during active disease. The rearrangement joins TRBV5-1 to TRBJ2-7; D may be TRBD2 (5 bases). CDR3 in amino acids: CASSLGPGSSYEQYF. The DNA of the CDR3 is TGCGCCAGCAGCTTGGGCCCGGGGAGCTCCTACGAGCAGTACTTC. The full variable domain, completed using reference TRBV5-1 and TRBJ2-7, is KAGVTQTPRYLIKTRGQQVTLSCSPISGHRSVSWYQQTPGQGLQFLFEYFSETQRNKGNFPGRFSGRQFSNSRSEMNVSTLELGDSALYLCASSLGPGSSYEQYFGPGTRLTVT.